The next 18 T cell receptor beta chains were all read from a single sample in a study of CD8+ T cells in alopecia areata. After isolation, RNA underwent reverse transcription to generate cDNA as the sequencing template. Measured with immunoSEQ multiplex PCR; TCRdb has only the in-frame clones, and not every one. The table has more than 95,000 clones, approximately 52% seen once. Treatment denoted: oral pan-JAK inhibitor, 5-10 mg twice daily. The sample here was CD8+ T cells sorted from blood, taken at week 4, from a patient treated with tofacitinib. The receptors derive from a human donor with alopecia areata.

CDR3 loop: CASSQDISYEQYF. CDR3 coding DNA: TGCGCCAGCAGCCAAGATATCTCCTACGAGCAGTACTTC. The rearrangement joins TRBV4-1 to TRBJ2-5; D gene uncertain. The DNA end is more similar to TRBJ2-7, so the J call may be wrong. The CDR3 contains 13 residues. Germline V gene lookup returns CDR1 MGHRA and CDR2 YSYEKL.

This clone has only a few counts. The chain employs TRBV30 and TRBJ1-1; no clear D gene. The CDR3 length is 13 residues. The ends were cut back, 2 bases at V and 1 base at J, with 8 bases in the middle. Germline lookup yields CDR1 GTSNPN and CDR2 SVGIG (reference sequence). CDR3 sequence reads: CAWSSPENTEAFF. The CDR3 DNA follows: TGTGCCTGGAGTTCACCGGAGAACACTGAAGCTTTCTTT. Supplemented by reference TRBV30 and TRBJ1-1, the full variable domain reads SQTIHQWPATLVQPVGSPLSLECTVEGTSNPNLYWYRQAAGRGLQLLFYSVGIGQISSEVPQNLSASRPQDRQFILSSKKLLLSDSGFYLCAWSSPENTEAFFGQGTRLTVV.

The V call is TRBV7-3, the J call TRBJ1-2; 7 bases are shared with TRBD1. Losses at the gene ends were 2 bases for V and 6 bases for J; bases not matched to a gene: 3. Per germline, CDR1 SGHTA and CDR2 FQGTGA. The CDR3 is made up of 13 amino acids. The CDR3 sequence is CASSLRQGDGYTF. DNA of the CDR3: TGTGCCAGCAGCTTACGACAGGGAGATGGCTACACCTTC.

The CDR3 loop reads CAWSPGTGLRNEQFF. CDR3 DNA sequence: TGTGCCTGGTCCCCCGGGACAGGGCTCCGCAATGAGCAGTTCTTC. The V call is TRBV30, the J call TRBJ2-1; 9 bases agree with TRBD1. The CDR3 consists of 15 residues. CDR1 is GTSNPN, CDR2 SVGIG, per germline (reference sequence). V shed 5 bases, J shed 6 bases, and the junction held 11 bases outside the gene matches. Looking up the rest from reference TRBV30 and TRBJ2-1 gives the full variable domain: SQTIHQWPATLVQPVGSPLSLECTVEGTSNPNLYWYRQAAGRGLQLLFYSVGIGQISSEVPQNLSASRPQDRQFILSSKKLLLSDSGFYLCAWSPGTGLRNEQFFGPGTRLTVL.

This chain uses TRBV7-9 with TRBJ1-2, with a possible D match to TRBD1 (5 bases). This CDR3 comprises 15 residues. CDR1 is SEHNR and CDR2 is FQNEAQ in the germline V gene (reference sequence). V lost 2 bases, J lost 4 bases, and 14 bases lay in between. The CDR3 loop reads CASSLFGQGGYGYTF. As DNA, the CDR3 is TGTGCCAGCAGCTTATTTGGGCAGGGTGGCTATGGCTACACCTTC.

The genes are TRBV7-9 and TRBJ1-2; D is ambiguous. The CDR3 sequence is 13 residues long. Germline-derived CDR1 and CDR2 are SEHNR and FQNEAQ (reference sequence). V lost 0 bases to trimming and J lost 7 bases, with 9 bases between them. The CDR3 protein is CASSLALTGGYTF. The CDR3 coding sequence is TGTGCCAGCAGCTTAGCGCTCACGGGTGGCTACACCTTC. Together with reference TRBV7-9 and TRBJ1-2, the CDR3 gives the full variable domain: DTGVSQNPRHKITKRGQNVTFRCDPISEHNRLYWYRQTLGQGPEFLTYFQNEAQLEKSRLLSDRFSAERPKGSFSTLEIQRTEQGDSAMYLCASSLALTGGYTFGSGTRLTVV.

This clone was detected only a few times. The J gene is TRBJ2-7, the V gene TRBV29-1; either TRBD1 or TRBD2 may fit D (5 bases each). This CDR3 is built from 13 residues. Trimming cost V 4 bases and J 1 base, with 11 bases left between them. Germline V gene sequence: CDR1 SQVTM, CDR2 ANQGSEA. CDR3 protein: CSVAPGRSYEQYF. DNA of the CDR3: TGCAGCGTTGCCCCGGGACGGTCCTACGAGCAGTACTTC.

This clone was observed a few times. The V gene is TRBV30, the J gene TRBJ2-3; a possible D gene is TRBD1 (5 bases). V was trimmed by 2 bases and J by 1 base, leaving 10 bases between them. Germline V gene sequence: CDR1 GTSNPN, CDR2 SVGIG (reference sequence). The CDR3 has 14 residues. In DNA, the CDR3 is TGTGCCTGGAGTCTCGTGACAGGCACAGATACGCAGTATTTT. The encoded protein is CAWSLVTGTDTQYF.

The chain is built from TRBV7-9 and TRBJ1-1, with 10 bases lining up with TRBD1. CDR1 is SEHNR and CDR2 is FQNEAQ in the germline V gene (reference sequence). The CDR3 loop spans 19 amino acids. Trimming removed 8 bases from V and 0 bases from J; junction bases left unmatched: 18. The DNA for the CDR3 is TGTGCCAGCCCTAAATCGCCGGGACAGGGGATGGGAATGAACACTGAAGCTTTCTTT. Translated: CASPKSPGQGMGMNTEAFF.

This clone was found many times. This chain uses TRBV15 with TRBJ1-4; tentatively, D is TRBD1 (5 bases). Trimming cost V 4 bases and J 5 bases, with 14 bases left between them. The CDR3 has 15 amino acids. CDR1 is LNHNV and CDR2 is YYDKDF in the germline V gene (reference sequence). This CDR3 reads CATSTTRGANEKLFF. The CDR3 coding sequence is TGTGCCACCAGCACCACCAGAGGGGCAAATGAAAAACTGTTTTTT. Supplemented by reference TRBV15 and TRBJ1-4, the full variable domain reads DAMVIQNPRYQVTQFGKPVTLSCSQTLNHNVMYWYQQKSSQAPKLLFHYYDKDFNNEADTPDNFQSRRPNTSFCFLDIRSPGLGDTAMYLCATSTTRGANEKLFFGSGTQLSVL.

A few counts support this clone. The chain links TRBV29-1 to TRBJ1-1; TRBD1 agrees at 11 bases. This CDR3 spans 13 amino acids. Germline CDR1 is SQVTM and CDR2 is ANQGSEA. Trimming cost V 7 bases and J 7 bases; bases outside gene matches: 8. In DNA form, the CDR3 reads TGCAGCGAGAAGGACAGGGGGCAAGATGAAGCTTTCTTT. Amino acids: CSEKDRGQDEAFF.

This clone was counted a few times. The chain links TRBV29-1 to TRBJ2-1; the D call may be TRBD1 or TRBD2 (6 bases each). CDR3 length: 14 amino acids. V shed 2 bases and J shed 5 bases, with 13 bases lying between them. Germline CDR1 and CDR2: SQVTM and ANQGSEA. Written as DNA, the CDR3 is TGCAGCGTTGAAAGACGGGGGCCCGACAATGAGCAGTTCTTC. It yields the protein CSVERRGPDNEQFF.

This chain uses TRBV6-5 with TRBJ1-2, with 7 bases fitting TRBD1. CDR1 and CDR2 (germline): MNHEY, SVGAGI. V lost 6 bases to trimming and J lost 4 bases; unmatched junction nucleotides: 11. The CDR3 runs to 15 residues. CDR3 nucleotides: TGTGCCAGCAGGAAAGGGGGCGCGGAAAGCTATGGCTACACCTTC. It codes for CASRKGGAESYGYTF.

The chain recombines TRBV5-1 with TRBJ1-5; D call uncertain. The V gene's germline CDR1 is SGHRS and CDR2 YFSETQ. Between the trimmed V and J ends, which lost 2 bases and 15 bases, there was a span of 15 bases. The CDR3 loop spans 12 amino acids. CDR3 loop: CASSLEGDGWHF. The CDR3 DNA is TGCGCCAGCAGCTTAGAGGGAGACGGGTGGCATTTT.

The chain joins TRBV19 to TRBJ2-3; the D gene could be TRBD1 or TRBD2 (5 bases each). The germline CDR1 and CDR2 sequences are LNHDA and SQIVND (reference sequence). V lost 8 bases to trimming and J lost 0 bases, with 12 bases between them. This CDR3 spans 14 amino acids. CDR3 sequence: CASVGGLSTDTQYF. As DNA, the CDR3 is TGTGCCAGTGTTGGGGGTCTGAGCACAGATACGCAGTATTTT. Variable domain in full (rest from reference TRBV19 and TRBJ2-3): DGGITQSPKYLFRKEGQNVTLSCEQNLNHDAMYWYRQDPGQGLRLIYYSQIVNDFQKGDIAEGYSVSREKKESFPLTVTSAQKNPTAFYLCASVGGLSTDTQYFGPGTRLTVL.

CDR3 amino acids: CASSPSGSGGYNEQFF. The CDR3, as DNA: TGTGCCAGCAGCCCCTCGGGGAGCGGGGGGTACAATGAGCAGTTCTTC. The rearrangement joins TRBV9 to TRBJ2-1, with 9 bases aligning to TRBD2. The trim removed 4 bases at V and 4 bases at J, leaving 9 bases unmatched. The germline V gene has CDR1 SGDLS and CDR2 YYNGEE. CDR3 length: 16 residues.

V usage is TRBV19 and J usage is TRBJ2-1, with D perhaps matching TRBD1 or TRBD2 (5 bases each). Germline V gene sequence: CDR1 LNHDA, CDR2 SQIVND (reference sequence). CDR3 length: 12 amino acids. V was trimmed by 7 bases and J by 2 bases, leaving 6 bases between them. The CDR3 bases are TGTGCCAGTAAGGGACCCTACAATGAGCAGTTCTTC. Translating gives CASKGPYNEQFF.

The chain employs TRBV7-9 and TRBJ2-7; 9 nucleotides match TRBD1. Looked up from germline, CDR1 is SEHNR and CDR2 is FQNEAQ (reference sequence). This CDR3 comprises 15 residues. V shed 7 bases and J 5 bases; nucleotides not matched to a gene: 12. CDR3 residues: CASTEWTGASDEQYF. In DNA form, the CDR3 reads TGTGCCAGCACCGAGTGGACAGGGGCTTCGGACGAGCAGTACTTC.